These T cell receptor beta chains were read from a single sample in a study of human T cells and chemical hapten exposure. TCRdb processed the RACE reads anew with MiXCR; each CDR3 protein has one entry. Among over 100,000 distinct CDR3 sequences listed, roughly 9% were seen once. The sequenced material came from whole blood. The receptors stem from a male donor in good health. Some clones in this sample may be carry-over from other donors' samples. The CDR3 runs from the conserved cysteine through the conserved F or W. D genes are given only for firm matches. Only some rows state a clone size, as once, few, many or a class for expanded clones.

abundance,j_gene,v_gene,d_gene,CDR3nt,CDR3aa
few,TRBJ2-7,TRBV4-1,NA,TGCGCCAGCAGCCAAGAAGATCCCTACGAGCAGTACTTC,CASSQEDPYEQYF
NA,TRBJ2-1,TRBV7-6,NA,TGTGCCAGCAGCTTATCCTTCTTCAATCCACTAGCTGTAGATAATGAGCAGTTCTTC,CASSLSFFNPLAVDNEQFF
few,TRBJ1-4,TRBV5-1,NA,TGCGCCAGCAGCTTGGGACTACAGGAAGGTGAAAAACTGTTTTTT,CASSLGLQEGEKLFF
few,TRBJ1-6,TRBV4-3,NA,TGCGCCAGCAGCCAGGGGCACCAATCACCCCTCCACTTT,CASSQGHQSPLHF
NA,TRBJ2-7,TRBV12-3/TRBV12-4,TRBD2,TGTGCCAGCAGTTTAGCGGGAGGGCATGACGAGCAGTACTTC,CASSLAGGHDEQYF
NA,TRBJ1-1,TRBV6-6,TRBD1,TGTGCCAGCAGTGTCCGGGACAGGGGCACTGAAGCTTTCTTT,CASSVRDRGTEAFF
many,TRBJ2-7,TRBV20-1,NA,TGCAGTGCTAGAGATAATGCCAGAACCTACGAGCAGTACTTC,CSARDNARTYEQYF
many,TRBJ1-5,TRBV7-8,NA,TGTGCCAGCAGCTTAGAACGGTGGAAGGGCAATCAGCCCCAGCATTTT,CASSLERWKGNQPQHF
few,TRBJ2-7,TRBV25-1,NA,TGTGCCAGCAGTGAAGGAAGGGGCGAGCAGTACTTC,CASSEGRGEQYF
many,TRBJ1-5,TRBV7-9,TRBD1,TGTGCCAGCAGCTTAGTAGAGGGACAGGGGCGTCAGCCCCAGCATTTT,CASSLVEGQGRQPQHF
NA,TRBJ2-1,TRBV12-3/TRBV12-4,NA,TGTGCCAGCAGTCCCCCAGTGCGCGGAGTCCATGAGCAGTTCTTC,CASSPPVRGVHEQFF
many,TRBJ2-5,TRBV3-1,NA,TGTGCCAGCAGCCCCCAACTTTCGGAGACCCAGTACTTC,CASSPQLSETQYF
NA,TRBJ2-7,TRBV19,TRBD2,TGTGCCAGTAGTATACTTCATAGCGGGAACTACGAGCAGTACTTC,CASSILHSGNYEQYF
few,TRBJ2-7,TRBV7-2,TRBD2,TGTGCCAGCAGCCCCAGCGGGGACCTGAGGGACGAGCAGTACTTC,CASSPSGDLRDEQYF
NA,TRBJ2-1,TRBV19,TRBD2,TGTGCCAGTAGTTTTGGGACTAGCGGGAGTGGGTGGTCGGATGAGCAGTTCTTC,CASSFGTSGSGWSDEQFF
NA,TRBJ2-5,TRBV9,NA,TGTGCCAGCAGCGGGGGCCACGGGGAGACCCAGTACTTC,CASSGGHGETQYF
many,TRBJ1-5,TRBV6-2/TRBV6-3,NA,TGTGCCAGCAGTTACTTGGACAGCAATCAGCCCCAGCATTTT,CASSYLDSNQPQHF
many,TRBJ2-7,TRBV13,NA,TGTGCCAGCAGCCCGCCCGTGAGCCCGGAAGGCGAGCAGTACTTC,CASSPPVSPEGEQYF
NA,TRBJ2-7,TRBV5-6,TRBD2,TGTGCCAGCAGCTTGGCTAGCGGGACCTACGAGCAGTACTTC,CASSLASGTYEQYF
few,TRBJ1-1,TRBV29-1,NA,TGCAGCGTTGAAGGCCTGGCGGGACGGATGAACACTGAAGCTTTCTTT,CSVEGLAGRMNTEAFF
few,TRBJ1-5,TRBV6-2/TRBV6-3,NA,TGTGCCGGATCCGGACAGAGCAATCAGCCCCAGCATTTT,CAGSGQSNQPQHF
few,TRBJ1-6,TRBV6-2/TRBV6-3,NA,TGTGCCAGCAGTTCAGGGAGGACGAATTCACCCCTCCACTTT,CASSSGRTNSPLHF